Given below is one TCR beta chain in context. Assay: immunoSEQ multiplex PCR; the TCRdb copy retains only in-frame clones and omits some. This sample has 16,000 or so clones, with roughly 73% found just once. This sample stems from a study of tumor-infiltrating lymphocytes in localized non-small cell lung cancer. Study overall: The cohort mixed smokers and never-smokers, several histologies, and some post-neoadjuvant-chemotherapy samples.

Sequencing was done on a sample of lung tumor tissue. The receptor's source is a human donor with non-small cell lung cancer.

CDR3 nucleotides: TGTGCCAGCTCACCATTCGAAGCGGGTTCTGGGGCCAACGTCCTGACTTTC. Translating gives CASSPFEAGSGANVLTF. The chain joins TRBV18 to TRBJ2-6, with D possibly TRBD2 on 6 matching bases. Germline V gene sequence: CDR1 KGHSH, CDR2 LQKENI. The CDR3 spans 17 residues. V was cut by 2 bases and J by 1 base, with 12 bases left in between.